The clone carrying this TCR beta chain was counted between two and nine times. CDR1 is SEHNR, CDR2 FQNEAQ, per germline (reference sequence). The CDR3 consists of 14 residues. Trimming at V came to 7 bases and at J to 7 bases, leaving 12 bases not matched to a gene. The source of the sample is a study of cytomegalovirus exposure and HLA in healthy donors. Both 60 Vbeta primers and 13 Jbeta primers went into the PCR. Assay used: immunoSEQ multiplex PCR; TCRdb lists only in-frame clones, some missing. Here the sample spans approximately 100,000 clones, around 84% being singletons. The chain joins TRBV7-9 to TRBJ2-7; 8 bases agree with TRBD1. The clonotype comes from a man aged 40-49 years in good health and CMV-seropositive. Sequencing input: PBMCs. The CDR3 DNA sequence: TGTGCCAGCACCGGGACAGGCCTTTCTTGTGAGCAGTACTTC. It yields the protein CASTGTGLSCEQYF.